Each of the 17 T cell receptor beta chains below was sequenced from the same sample in a study of PD-L1 blockade in urothelial cancer. The assay was immunoSEQ multiplex PCR, and TCRdb's table has in-frame clones only and misses some. The sample has about 51,000 clones, 75% to 90% seen once. The material was PBMCs, obtained around atezolizumab (anti-PD-L1) treatment. All receptors come from a man aged 60 to 69 with urothelial cancer.

The rearrangement links TRBV11-3 to TRBJ1-1; D is undetermined. From germline, CDR1 is SGHNT and CDR2 YENEEA. The CDR3 is made up of 13 amino acids. Trimming shortened V by 0 bases and J by 1 base, and 3 bases separated the two germline ends. CDR3 DNA: TGTGCCAGCAGCTTAGAACAGAACACTGAAGCTTTCTTT. Amino acid sequence: CASSLEQNTEAFF.

The J gene is TRBJ2-1, the V gene TRBV11-3; a possible D gene is TRBD1 (6 bases). The germline gives CDR1 SGHNT, CDR2 YENEEA. This CDR3 is 13 amino acids long. Trimming shortened V by 5 bases and J by 4 bases, and 9 bases separated the two germline ends. As DNA, the CDR3 is TGTGCCAGCAGCAGAGGACAGTACAATGAGCAGTTCTTC. The encoded protein is CASSRGQYNEQFF.

The genes are TRBV27 and TRBJ2-1, with 14 bases lining up with TRBD2. The CDR3 extends over 15 amino acids. With V trimmed by 5 bases and J by 10 bases, 7 bases remained unmatched. CDR1 MNHEY and CDR2 SMNVEV come from the germline V gene (reference sequence). In DNA form, the CDR3 reads TGTGCCAGCAGTCCTGGGACTAGCGGGGGACGGGAGCAGTTCTTC. Its protein product is CASSPGTSGGREQFF.

This rearrangement joins TRBV4-2 to TRBJ2-1; D might be TRBD2 (6 bases). The germline V and J ends were trimmed by 4 bases and 0 bases, with 13 bases remaining between them. The CDR3 extends over 16 amino acids. The germline gives CDR1 LGHNA, CDR2 YNFKEQ. CDR3 in amino acids: CASSPAGQSSYNEQFF. CDR3 in DNA: TGTGCCAGCAGCCCAGCGGGCCAAAGCTCCTACAATGAGCAGTTCTTC.

The chain links TRBV19 to TRBJ2-4, with TRBD2 identical over 11 bases. CDR1 LNHDA and CDR2 SQIVND come from the germline V gene (reference sequence). Losses at the gene ends were 11 bases for V and 0 bases for J; bases not matched to a gene: 9. The CDR3 has 16 residues. This CDR3 is CAAGTSGKLAKNIQYF. CDR3 DNA sequence: TGTGCCGCCGGGACTAGCGGAAAGCTAGCCAAAAACATTCAGTACTTC. Combining the CDR3 with reference TRBV19 and TRBJ2-4 gives the whole variable domain DGGITQSPKYLFRKEGQNVTLSCEQNLNHDAMYWYRQDPGQGLRLIYYSQIVNDFQKGDIAEGYSVSREKKESFPLTVTSAQKNPTAFYLCAAGTSGKLAKNIQYFGAGTRLSVL.

The genes are TRBV28 and TRBJ1-5; tentatively, D is TRBD1 (6 bases). V lost 6 bases to trimming and J lost 7 bases, with 16 bases between them. The CDR3 sequence is 14 residues long. The germline CDR1 and CDR2 sequences are MDHEN and SYDVKM. The CDR3 here is CASRPQGNGQPQHF. Written as DNA, the CDR3 is TGTGCCAGCAGACCACAGGGTAATGGGCAGCCCCAGCATTTT.

The V call is TRBV6-1, the J call TRBJ1-1; TRBD1 might be the D (5 bases). This CDR3 has 15 residues. The germline V gene has CDR1 MNHNS and CDR2 SASEGT. V lost 2 bases and J 4 bases, leaving 14 bases between the germline ends. This chain's CDR3 is CASSELGRGSTEAFF. The CDR3 nucleotides are TGTGCCAGCAGTGAATTGGGACGGGGGAGCACTGAAGCTTTCTTT.

The J gene is TRBJ2-7, the V gene TRBV9; 9 positions match TRBD2. CDR3 length: 14 residues. The V gene end was trimmed by 4 bases and the J gene end by 2 bases; junction bases not matched to a gene: 4. Germline V gives CDR1 SGDLS, CDR2 YYNGEE. The CDR3 loop is CASSTAGGTYEQYF. The CDR3 nucleotides read TGTGCCAGCAGCACAGCGGGAGGCACCTACGAGCAGTACTTC.

The J gene is TRBJ2-7, the V gene TRBV30; D is perhaps TRBD1 (6 bases). CDR1 and CDR2 from the germline V gene are GTSNPN and SVGIG (reference sequence). The V end was cut by 3 bases, the J end by 6 bases, with 18 bases between. This CDR3 is 14 amino acids long. CDR3 in amino acids: CAWRAGTIRSEQYF. The DNA for the CDR3 is TGTGCCTGGAGGGCCGGGACAATCAGGTCCGAGCAGTACTTC.

The chain couples TRBV7-2 to TRBJ1-2, with D maybe TRBD1 (6 bases). Trimming shortened V by 5 bases and J by 5 bases, and 12 bases separated the two germline ends. This CDR3 comprises 13 residues. The germline CDR1 and CDR2 sequences are SGHTA and FQGNSA. CDR3 in amino acids: CASSAQGRYGYTF. DNA for the CDR3: TGTGCCAGCAGCGCACAGGGTCGGTATGGCTACACCTTC.

V and J are TRBV5-1 and TRBJ1-1, with no clear D. CDR1 is SGHRS, CDR2 YFSETQ, per germline. This CDR3 has 17 amino acids. Trimming left V 6 bases short and J 2 bases short, with 23 bases between. This CDR3 reads CASIYGRRYARNTEAFF. In DNA form, the CDR3 reads TGCGCCAGCATCTATGGAAGGCGGTACGCCAGAAACACTGAAGCTTTCTTT.

The chain combines TRBV7-6 with TRBJ2-5; 7 bases line up with TRBD2. Germline CDR1 and CDR2: SGHVS and FNYEAQ. CDR3 length: 19 residues. V lost 2 bases, J lost 1 base, and 16 bases stayed unmatched. The CDR3 sequence: CASSLFSFLASGLQETQYF. For the CDR3, the DNA is TGTGCCAGCAGCTTATTTTCCTTCCTGGCTAGCGGCCTCCAAGAGACCCAGTACTTC.

The genes are TRBV18 and TRBJ2-1, with a tentative D call TRBD2 (5 bases). The CDR3 loop spans 16 amino acids. In germline, CDR1 is KGHSH, CDR2 LQKENI. V lost 2 bases to trimming and J lost 7 bases, with 18 bases between them. This CDR3 is CASSPSSGGPVNEQFF. The CDR3 DNA reads TGTGCCAGCTCACCATCTTCGGGCGGGCCCGTTAATGAGCAGTTCTTC.

A single count supports this clone. The V gene is TRBV15, the J gene TRBJ1-2, with D possibly TRBD1 on 6 matching bases. Germline CDR1 and CDR2: LNHNV and YYDKDF (reference sequence). Trimming took off 1 base at V and 3 bases at J, with 9 bases between the two ends. The CDR3 loop spans 14 amino acids. The CDR3 DNA reads as TGTGCCACCAGCAGAGGGACAGACCACTATGGCTACACCTTC. This encodes CATSRGTDHYGYTF.

The rearrangement uses TRBV5-5 and TRBJ1-2; TRBD1 is a possible D gene (5 bases). With 3 bases removed from V and 4 bases from J, the gap between germline ends came to 16 bases. CDR3 length: 15 amino acids. The germline gives CDR1 SGHKS, CDR2 YYEKEE (reference sequence). CDR3 in DNA: TGTGCCAGCAGCTCAGGGCCGGCGTCTGGCTATGGCTACACCTTC. As protein: CASSSGPASGYGYTF.

A few counts support this clone. The chain joins TRBV7-9 to TRBJ1-4; 7 bases are shared with TRBD1. CDR1 SEHNR and CDR2 FQNEAQ come from the germline V gene (reference sequence). Unmatched junction bases numbered 4, after V lost 0 bases and J lost 6 bases. The CDR3 runs to 15 residues. The CDR3 is CASSLATGFDEKLFF. CDR3 DNA sequence: TGTGCCAGCAGCTTAGCGACAGGGTTCGATGAAAAACTGTTTTTT.

This clone was recorded only once. The gene calls are TRBV19 and TRBJ2-4; TRBD1 matches 8 bases. Germline assignment: CDR1 LNHDA and CDR2 SQIVND (reference sequence). The CDR3 extends over 15 amino acids. Trimming cost V 7 bases and J 0 bases; bases outside gene matches: 5. In DNA, the CDR3 is TGTGCCAGTACCGGACAGGGAATAGCCAAAAACATTCAGTACTTC. Translated: CASTGQGIAKNIQYF.